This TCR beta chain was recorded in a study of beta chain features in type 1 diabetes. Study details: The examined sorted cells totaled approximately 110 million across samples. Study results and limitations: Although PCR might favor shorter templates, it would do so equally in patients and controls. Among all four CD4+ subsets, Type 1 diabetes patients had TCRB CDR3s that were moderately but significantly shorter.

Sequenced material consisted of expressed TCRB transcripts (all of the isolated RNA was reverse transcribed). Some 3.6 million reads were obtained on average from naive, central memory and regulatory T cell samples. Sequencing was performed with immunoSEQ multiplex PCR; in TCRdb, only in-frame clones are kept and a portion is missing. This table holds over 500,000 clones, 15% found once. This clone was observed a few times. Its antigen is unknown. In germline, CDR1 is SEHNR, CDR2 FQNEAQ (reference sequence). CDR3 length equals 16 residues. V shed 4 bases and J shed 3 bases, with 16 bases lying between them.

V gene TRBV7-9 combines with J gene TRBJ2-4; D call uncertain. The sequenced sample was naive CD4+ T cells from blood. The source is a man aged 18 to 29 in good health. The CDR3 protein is CASSSSPSLGKNIQYF. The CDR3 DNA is TGTGCCAGCAGCTCCTCACCCTCCCTAGGCAAAAACATTCAGTACTTC.